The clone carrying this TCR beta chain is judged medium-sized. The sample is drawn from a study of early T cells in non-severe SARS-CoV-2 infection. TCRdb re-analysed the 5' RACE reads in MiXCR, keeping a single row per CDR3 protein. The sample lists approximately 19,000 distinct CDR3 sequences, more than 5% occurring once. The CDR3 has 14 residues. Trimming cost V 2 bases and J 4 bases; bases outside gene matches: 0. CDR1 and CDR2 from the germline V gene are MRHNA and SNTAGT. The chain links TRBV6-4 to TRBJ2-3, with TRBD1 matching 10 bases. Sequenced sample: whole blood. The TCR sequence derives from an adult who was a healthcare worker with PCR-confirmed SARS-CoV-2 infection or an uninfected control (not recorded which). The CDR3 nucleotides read TGTGCCAGCAGTGACGGACAGGGGGCAGATACGCAGTATTTT. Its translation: CASSDGQGADTQYF.